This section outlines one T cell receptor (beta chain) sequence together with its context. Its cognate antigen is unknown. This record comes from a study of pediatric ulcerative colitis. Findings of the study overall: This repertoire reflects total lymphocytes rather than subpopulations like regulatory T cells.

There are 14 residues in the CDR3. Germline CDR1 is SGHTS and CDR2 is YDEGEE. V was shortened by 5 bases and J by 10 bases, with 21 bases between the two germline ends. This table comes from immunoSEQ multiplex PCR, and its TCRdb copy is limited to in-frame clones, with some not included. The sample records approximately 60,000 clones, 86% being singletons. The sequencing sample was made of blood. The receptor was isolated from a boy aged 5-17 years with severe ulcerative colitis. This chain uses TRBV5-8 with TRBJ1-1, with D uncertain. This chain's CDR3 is CASREMSLGDVAFF. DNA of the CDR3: TGTGCCAGCAGGGAGATGAGTTTAGGCGACGTAGCTTTCTTT.